The 31 T cell receptor beta chains listed next were all sequenced from one sample in a study of shared clonotypes between healthy human individuals. The assay was immunoSEQ multiplex PCR, and TCRdb's table has in-frame clones only and misses some. The sample lists approximately 2,000,000 clones, 80% to 95% occurring once. Sequenced input: naive CD4+ T cells from PBMCs. Subset here: CD45RA+ positively selected. These receptors were obtained from a man aged 18 to 30 in good health. Some clones in this sample may be carry-over from other donors' samples.

The genes are TRBV7-6 and TRBJ1-3; maybe TRBD1 (5 bases). CDR1 is SGHVS, CDR2 FNYEAQ, per germline. The length of the CDR3 is 13 residues. Trimming pared 4 bases from V and 4 bases from J, leaving 8 bases between. The CDR3 DNA reads TGTGCCAGCAGCTCGGGACCCGGAAACACCATATATTTT. It is translated as CASSSGPGNTIYF.

The gene calls are TRBV7-2 and TRBJ2-3, with D possibly matching TRBD1 (6 bases). Germline CDR1 reads SGHTA; CDR2 reads FQGNSA. The CDR3 totals 11 residues. In DNA form, the CDR3 reads TGTGCGGGGACAAACACAGATACGCAGTATTTT. Its translation: CAGTNTDTQYF.

The chain couples TRBV28 to TRBJ2-4, with TRBD2 as a possible D gene (5 bases). The ends were cut back, 0 bases at V and 2 bases at J, with 8 bases in the middle. CDR3 length: 15 amino acids. Germline loops: CDR1 MDHEN, CDR2 SYDVKM. CDR3 loop: CASSLWGDTKNIQYF. As DNA, the CDR3 is TGTGCCAGCAGTTTATGGGGAGACACCAAAAACATTCAGTACTTC. The full variable domain, its missing parts supplied by reference TRBV28 and TRBJ2-4, is DVKVTQSSRYLVKRTGEKVFLECVQDMDHENMFWYRQDPGLGLRLIYFSYDVKMKEKGDIPEGYSVSREKKERFSLILESASTNQTSMYLCASSLWGDTKNIQYFGAGTRLSVL.

This clone has only a few counts. The chain is built from TRBV6-6 and TRBJ1-5; no clear D. The CDR3 covers 16 residues. The V end was cut by 2 bases, the J end by 1 base, with 12 bases between. CDR1 is MNHNY, CDR2 SVGAGI, per germline (reference sequence). The CDR3 DNA follows: TGTGCCAGCAGTTACAGTGCAGATAGAAGCAATCAGCCCCAGCATTTT. It translates to CASSYSADRSNQPQHF.

The chain links TRBV25-1 to TRBJ1-1; TRBD1 might be the D (5 bases). The CDR3 has 15 amino acids. The germline V gene encodes CDR1 MGHDK and CDR2 SYGVNS. V lost 3 bases and J lost 3, with 14 bases in between. The DNA for the CDR3 is TGTGCCAGCAGTGATACGGTAAGAGGGGACACTGAAGCTTTCTTT. This encodes CASSDTVRGDTEAFF.

The chain uses TRBV6-1 and TRBJ2-1, with TRBD2 matching over 8 bases. From germline, CDR1 is MNHNS and CDR2 SASEGT. This CDR3 is built from 16 residues. Trimming at V came to 4 bases and at J to 0 bases, leaving 5 bases not matched to a gene. This CDR3 is CASSGLAPGSYNEQFF. CDR3 DNA sequence: TGTGCCAGCAGTGGACTAGCGCCTGGCTCCTACAATGAGCAGTTCTTC.

This clone was seen only a few times. The V gene is TRBV30, the J gene TRBJ1-1; D remains ambiguous. V shed 0 bases and J shed 2 bases, with 7 bases lying between them. Germline V gene lookup returns CDR1 GTSNPN and CDR2 SVGIG (reference sequence). This CDR3 is 13 amino acids long. The DNA for the CDR3 is TGTGCCTGGAGTGTTCGAACCAACACTGAAGCTTTCTTT. This sequence encodes CAWSVRTNTEAFF.

The chain carries TRBV5-1 and TRBJ2-1; 9 positions match TRBD2. Germline V CDR1 and CDR2: SGHRS, YFSETQ. This CDR3 is built from 18 residues. Trimming cost V 0 bases and J 6 bases; bases outside gene matches: 13. The CDR3: CASSLESSGALFGNEQFF. Here the CDR3 DNA reads TGCGCCAGCAGCTTGGAATCTAGCGGGGCGCTCTTCGGCAATGAGCAGTTCTTC.

This chain uses TRBV11-2 with TRBJ2-7; D is perhaps TRBD1 (6 bases). The CDR3 covers 14 residues. V was cut by 5 bases and J by 3 bases, with 14 bases left in between. Germline V gene sequence: CDR1 SGHAT, CDR2 FQNNGV. CDR3 bases: TGTGCCAGCAGCATCCCACAGGGCGACTACGAGCAGTACTTC. Amino acid sequence: CASSIPQGDYEQYF.

The chain uses TRBV5-4 and TRBJ2-1; tentative D call: TRBD2 (5 bases). The CDR3 is 14 amino acids. Trimming left V 0 bases short and J 5 bases short, with 9 bases between. Germline V gene sequence: CDR1 SGHNT, CDR2 YYREEE (reference sequence). Here the CDR3 reads CASSLAPADNEQFF. In DNA form, the CDR3 reads TGTGCCAGCAGCTTGGCCCCAGCGGACAATGAGCAGTTCTTC.

This chain connects TRBV11-2 to TRBJ2-5; D gene uncertain. Trimming took 1 base from V and 2 from J, leaving 8 bases between them. The CDR3 runs to 14 residues. Germline loops: CDR1 SGHAT, CDR2 FQNNGV. The DNA of the CDR3 is TGTGCCAGCAGCTTAGGCGCCATACAAGAGACCCAGTACTTC. Residues: CASSLGAIQETQYF.

The sample holds one count of this clone. V gene TRBV28 combines with J gene TRBJ1-2; D remains unclear. This CDR3 contains 15 residues. Trimming removed 2 bases at V and 4 bases at J, with 14 bases between. The germline gives CDR1 MDHEN, CDR2 SYDVKM. The CDR3 here is CASSLVGRWGYGYTF. The CDR3 coding sequence is TGTGCCAGCAGTTTAGTCGGGAGATGGGGCTATGGCTACACCTTC.

V usage is TRBV5-4 and J usage is TRBJ1-3, with a tentative D call TRBD1 (5 bases). The CDR3 covers 15 residues. The germline CDR1 and CDR2 sequences are SGHNT and YYREEE (reference sequence). V was pared by 2 bases and J by 15 bases, with 24 bases between. The CDR3 DNA reads TGTGCCAGCAGCTTTGGGGGGGACGGAAGGGGACCCACATATTTT. Encoded protein: CASSFGGDGRGPTYF.

This chain uses TRBV13 with TRBJ1-2; D possibly corresponds to TRBD1 (6 bases). The CDR3 loop spans 10 amino acids. The V and J ends lost 9 bases and 6 bases respectively, with 8 bases between them. Germline assignment: CDR1 PRHDT and CDR2 FYEKMQ (reference sequence). Written as DNA, the CDR3 is TGTGCCAGGCAGGGGCATGGCTACACCTTC. Protein: CARQGHGYTF.

The chain has TRBV6-6 and TRBJ2-2; no definite D call. Per the germline V gene, CDR1 is MNHNY and CDR2 is SVGAGI (reference sequence). V lost 2 bases and J 6 bases, leaving 7 bases between the germline ends. The CDR3 is 13 residues long. The CDR3 nucleotides are TGTGCCAGCAGTTACATGATGCCCGGGGAGCTGTTTTTT. It yields the protein CASSYMMPGELFF.

V usage is TRBV30 and J usage is TRBJ1-4; D is possibly TRBD1 (6 bases). Trimming shortened V by 4 bases and J by 7 bases, and 13 bases separated the two germline ends. The CDR3 sequence is 13 residues long. Germline CDR1 and CDR2: GTSNPN and SVGIG (reference sequence). The CDR3 nucleotides are TGTGCCTGGACCCATGGGGGGCGTGAAAAACTGTTTTTT. This sequence encodes CAWTHGGREKLFF.

The DNA of the CDR3 is TGTGCCAGCAGCTTGCTCGGAAATTCCTACGAGCAGTACTTC. Its translation is CASSLLGNSYEQYF. This chain connects TRBV7-8 to TRBJ2-7; D gene uncertain. Germline values: CDR1 SGHVS, CDR2 FQNEAQ. Between the trimmed V and J ends, which lost 3 bases and 1 base, there was a span of 10 bases. The CDR3 spans 14 residues.

The rearrangement joins TRBV7-9 to TRBJ2-7; the D gene is possibly TRBD1 (5 bases). CDR3 length: 12 amino acids. V was pared by 1 base and J by 9 bases, with 10 bases between. Germline CDR1 SEHNR, CDR2 FQNEAQ (reference sequence). The CDR3 reads CASSLVQGPQYF. DNA of the CDR3: TGTGCCAGCAGCTTAGTGCAGGGCCCGCAGTACTTC.

The chain recombines TRBV6-5 with TRBJ1-2; a weak D match, TRBD1 (5 bases). The CDR3 runs to 16 residues. V shed 0 bases and J shed 5 bases, with 16 bases lying between them. Germline CDR1 MNHEY, CDR2 SVGAGI. CDR3 protein: CASSYSWGPTYYGYTF. The CDR3 bases are TGTGCCAGCAGTTACTCGTGGGGCCCCACTTATTATGGCTACACCTTC.

This rearrangement joins TRBV14 to TRBJ2-7, with D unclear. The CDR3 consists of 15 residues. Trimming pared 2 bases from V and 0 bases from J, leaving 11 bases between. The germline gives CDR1 SGHDN, CDR2 FVKESK. The CDR3 region is CASSQTASSSYEQYF. DNA of the CDR3: TGTGCCAGCAGCCAAACGGCCTCGAGCTCCTACGAGCAGTACTTC.

The chain joins TRBV6-1 to TRBJ2-7, with a possible D match to TRBD1 (6 bases). V lost 2 bases and J 7 bases, leaving 12 bases between the germline ends. The CDR3 contains 13 residues. Germline V CDR1 and CDR2: MNHNS, SASEGT. The CDR3 DNA reads as TGTGCCAGCAGTGAAACAGGGATGCGGGAGCAGTACTTC. This translates into CASSETGMREQYF.

V and J are TRBV29-1 and TRBJ2-7, with TRBD1 matching over 7 bases. CDR3 length: 13 amino acids. Germline CDR1 reads SQVTM; CDR2 reads ANQGSEA. V shed 6 bases and J 0 bases; nucleotides not matched to a gene: 5. As DNA, the CDR3 is TGCAGCGTATTAGGGACAGCCTCCTACGAGCAGTACTTC. Translated: CSVLGTASYEQYF.

CDR3 nucleotides: TGTGCCAGCAGCGGCGAGGGAGGGGCCCCCCCGAACACCGGGGAGCTGTTTTTT. This gives the protein CASSGEGGAPPNTGELFF. This chain joins TRBV7-3 and TRBJ2-2, with 7 bases lining up with TRBD2. The CDR3 spans 18 residues. CDR1 is SGHTA and CDR2 is FQGTGA in the germline V gene. The junction had 12 bases not matched to a gene; V was cut back by 5 bases and J by 0 bases.

CDR3 amino acids: CAISESQGVSSTEAFF. The CDR3 nucleotides are TGTGCCATCAGTGAGTCGCAGGGGGTTTCGAGCACTGAAGCTTTCTTT. V and J are TRBV10-3 and TRBJ1-1; TRBD1 aligns across 7 bases. This CDR3 has 16 residues. The trim removed 0 bases at V and 4 bases at J, leaving 8 bases unmatched. Germline V CDR1 and CDR2: ENHRY, SYGVKD.

The rearrangement uses TRBV4-1 and TRBJ1-5; D is unresolved. The V gene lost 3 bases and the J gene lost 2 bases, with 8 bases spanning the gap. Germline CDR1 reads MGHRA; CDR2 reads YSYEKL. The CDR3 spans 14 residues. The chain's CDR3 is CASSQSKGNQPQHF. CDR3 in DNA: TGCGCCAGCAGCCAGTCGAAAGGCAATCAGCCCCAGCATTTT.

This clone appeared a single time. The chain joins TRBV27 to TRBJ2-3; D unresolved. The CDR3 runs to 12 residues. The V end was cut by 6 bases, the J end by 4 bases, with 8 bases between. Germline V gene data show CDR1 as MNHEY and CDR2 as SMNVEV (reference sequence). DNA of the CDR3: TGTGCCAGCAGCGTCCCCCCAGATACGCAGTATTTT. It specifies CASSVPPDTQYF.

The chain employs TRBV7-2 and TRBJ2-5, with D uncertain. Trimming shortened V by 4 bases and J by 7 bases, and 16 bases separated the two germline ends. Germline V CDR1 and CDR2: SGHTA, FQGNSA. There are 14 residues in the CDR3. The CDR3 DNA sequence: TGTGCCAGCAGCTCCAGTCGGGTCGACCGGACCCAGTACTTC. It specifies CASSSSRVDRTQYF.

The V gene is TRBV25-1, the J gene TRBJ2-2; D is possibly TRBD1 (5 bases). CDR1 and CDR2 from the germline V gene are MGHDK and SYGVNS. V lost 2 bases to trimming and J lost 6 bases, with 16 bases between them. The CDR3 is 16 residues long. The CDR3 spells CASSEHRKGTAGELFF. CDR3 nucleotide sequence: TGTGCCAGCAGTGAACACAGGAAGGGAACAGCCGGGGAGCTGTTTTTT.

Only one count was recorded for this clone. CDR3 sequence reads: CASSVSRDLGTQYF. CDR3 sequence (DNA): TGTGCCAGCAGCGTCAGCAGGGATTTAGGGACCCAGTACTTC. This chain connects TRBV9 to TRBJ2-5; possible D gene TRBD1, 5 bases. The CDR3 is 14 amino acids. CDR1 and CDR2 from the germline V gene are SGDLS and YYNGEE. V was clipped by 2 bases and J by 7 bases, with 15 bases between them.

This clone is a singleton in its sample. The chain has TRBV2 and TRBJ1-1; 7 positions match TRBD1. CDR3 length: 13 residues. Per the germline V gene, CDR1 is SNHLY and CDR2 is FYNNEI. Trimming removed 8 bases from V and 0 bases from J; junction bases left unmatched: 3. The CDR3 loop is CASPGQLNTEAFF. The CDR3 DNA follows: TGTGCCAGCCCGGGACAGCTGAACACTGAAGCTTTCTTT. Looking up the rest from reference TRBV2 and TRBJ1-1 gives the full variable domain: EPEVTQTPSHQVTQMGQEVILRCVPISNHLYFYWYRQILGQKVEFLVSFYNNEISEKSEIFDDQFSVERPDGSNFTLKIRSTKLEDSAMYFCASPGQLNTEAFFGQGTRLTVV.

The rearrangement uses TRBV7-2 and TRBJ1-3; D call uncertain. The CDR3 spans 16 residues. V lost 5 bases and J lost 4, with 18 bases in between. The germline V gene encodes CDR1 SGHTA and CDR2 FQGNSA. The CDR3 bases are TGTGCCAGCAGCACCCCCCGGGCCTCGTCCGGAAACACCATATATTTT. Protein product: CASSTPRASSGNTIYF.